The subject of this entry is one TCR beta chain. The antigen this receptor binds is unknown. The record has no base qualities; no much larger clone is one base away. Read against the paper, the sample's treatment or condition label means: roughly 20 received Ad26.COV2.S at low or high dose, single or two shots; roughly five received placebo; per-sample allocation not given. For vaccine and placebo recipients, repertoires were sequenced using samples collected on day 63 after the first injection. Cohort 1b enrolled about two dozen adults aged 18-55 years at a single site in Boston, USA, between 29 July and 7 August 2020. As a vaccine, Ad26.COV2.S was a replication-incompetent adenovirus type 26 vector that expressed a prefusion-stabilized SARS-CoV-2 spike protein derived from the original Wuhan strain. This sample was taken from a study of Ad26.COV2.S vaccination and SARS-CoV-2 variants (dated by TCRdb to the early 2020s). For the wider study: Vaccine-arm donors were drawn from COV1001, a multicentre, randomized, double-blind, placebo-controlled phase I-IIa trial of Ad26.COV2.S in healthy adults. Ad26.COV2.S was administered intramuscularly at a dose of 5x10^10 or 1x10^11 viral particles, either as one shot or as two shots given 56 days apart. Trial participants were randomized into five groups of five: low-dose or high-dose Ad26.COV2.S given once or twice, or placebo on both occasions. Blinding of investigators to trial group allocation was maintained during experiments and outcome assessment. TCRbeta repertoire sequencing served as the tool for gauging how specific and how broad the SARS-CoV-2-reactive T cell receptors were following Ad26.COV2.S vaccination. The TCR-sequenced set comprised about 30 samples: around 20 Ad26.COV2.S vaccine recipients, 5 placebo recipients and 8 SARS-CoV-2 convalescent individuals.

The immunoSEQ Assay was used to sequence TCRbeta CDR3 regions. After extraction, genomic DNA underwent amplification by bias-controlled multiplex PCR, followed by high-throughput sequencing. Per the original workflow: To quantify the absolute abundance of each unique TCRbeta CDR3 region, sequences were collapsed and filtered. T cell fraction was estimated by normalizing TCRbeta template counts to usable DNA, which was measured by amplifying reference genes present in all nucleated cells. Repertoire TCRs were annotated as SARS-CoV-2-specific when V gene, CDR3 amino acid sequence and J gene were exactly matched to a known reactive TCR set. The reference SARS-CoV-2 TCR set was derived from MIRA and filtered for enrichment in COVID-19-positive ImmuneCODE repertoires, a step that removed public or cross-reactive TCRs. Drawing on the MIRA antigens, annotated TCRs were analysed further at the level of specific ORF or position within ORF. Depth was the summed frequency of annotated unique rearrangements, while breadth was defined as annotated unique rearrangements over total unique productive rearrangements. Two-sided Wilcoxon rank-sum tests were used to compare TCR breadth between groups. TCRdb mirrors the immuneACCESS table, restricted to in-frame sequences. Some clones are absent from its copies; in checked studies, under half trace to an unresolved V gene, and the reason for the others is unknown. V, J and clone size were drawn from that table, and D and trimming were deduced from the DNA. This sample is represented by 430,000 or so clones; roughly 87% of them were singletons. The ten largest clonotypes hold about 2.5% of the sample.

The germline V gene yields KGHSH for CDR1 and LQKENI for CDR2. Including the terminal cysteine and phenylalanine, the CDR3 comprises 14 residues. Only the CDR3 DNA is retained, 42 bases long and in frame from the first base. Trimming costs V 4 bases and J 3 bases, and their ends lie 12 bases apart. Study-level results and caveats: After vaccination, spike-specific CD8+ and CD4+ T cell responses were reported to show substantial breadth. Vaccine and placebo recipients had similar non-spike TCR breadth, a finding consistent with the vaccine containing only spike. The study was not powered for comparison of responses between vaccine doses or regimens. Spike-specific TCR breadth was higher in Ad26.COV2.S recipients than in placebo recipients (P = 0.0014). According to the authors, total T cell responses may have been underestimated by the TCR breadth and depth analyses.

The sequence came from a person between 18 and 65 years old who received the Ad26.COV2.S COVID-19 vaccine or a placebo. The starting material was peripheral blood, obtained in a trial of Ad26.COV2.S vaccine versus placebo. The rearrangement combines TRBV18 with TRBJ1-2, with TRBD1 as a weak D call on 5 bases. This receptor has the CDR3 CASSQGSLDYGYTF. The nucleotide sequence is TGTGCCAGCTCACAGGGGTCCTTAGACTATGGCTACACCTTC. The CDR3, completed at both ends by the reference TRBV18 and TRBJ1-2 genes, gives the full variable domain NAGVMQNPRHLVRRRGQEARLRCSPMKGHSHVYWYRQLPEEGLKFMVYLQKENIIDESGMPKERFSAEFPKEGPSILRIQQVVRGDSAAYFCASSQGSLDYGYTFGSGTRLTVV.